The T cell receptor beta chain under discussion was sequenced for a study of cytomegalovirus exposure and HLA in healthy donors. Turning to the study itself: Counted in an early data release were approximately 80 million unique TCRs from HLA-typed donors.

The study ran its PCR with 60 Vbeta and 13 Jbeta primers. TCRdb's copy holds only in-frame clones and misses some; the assay was immunoSEQ multiplex PCR. Of some 130,000 clones listed, over 70% are singletons. Germline V gene sequence: CDR1 ENHRY, CDR2 SYGVKD. Trimming cost V 6 bases and J 6 bases; bases outside gene matches: 5. The CDR3 covers 13 residues. On this clone itself: The antigen is undetermined.

Study-level points and caveats: Within an earlier analysis, most TCR beta V segments proved productive either about 90% or about 30% of the time. TCR association rates varied by HLA locus in a later analysis, with DRB1 highest and HLA-C lowest. What a later analysis reportedly showed was that an Asian-associated ancestry cluster had fewer N-insertions than the roughly 670-donor mean.

This TCR was recovered from a woman aged 18-35 years in good health and CMV-seronegative. The chain uses TRBV10-3 and TRBJ1-2, with TRBD1 identical over 9 bases. Material for sequencing was PBMCs. CDR3 in DNA: TGTGCCATCAGAAGGGACAGGGAGGATGGCTACACCTTC. As protein: CAIRRDREDGYTF.